This T cell receptor beta chain was retrieved from a study of blood T cell repertoires in COVID-19. One Seattle source followed patients from active infection through their disease course. The CDR3 consists of 12 residues. Looked up from germline, CDR1 is WSHSY and CDR2 is SAAADI. Trimming shortened V by 6 bases and J by 2 bases, and 7 bases separated the two germline ends. TCRdb's table, derived via immunoSEQ multiplex PCR, lists solely in-frame clones and lacks some. The sample contains approximately 500,000 clones, roughly nine tenths of which appear only once. The TCR sequence derives from a man younger than 35 with COVID-19, enrolled during active disease. The J gene is TRBJ1-1, the V gene TRBV10-2; maybe TRBD1 (6 bases). The sequenced sample was peripheral blood. The CDR3: CASRQGNTEAFF. Here the CDR3 DNA reads TGCGCCAGCAGACAGGGTAACACTGAAGCTTTCTTT.